Listed below are T cell receptor beta chains from one sample, sequenced in a study of early T cells in non-severe SARS-CoV-2 infection. TCRdb processed the 5' RACE reads anew with MiXCR; each CDR3 protein has one entry. The sample holds roughly 60,000 distinct CDR3 sequences, roughly 5.9% seen once. Sequencing was performed on whole blood. The receptors originated from an adult who was a healthcare worker with PCR-confirmed SARS-CoV-2 infection or an uninfected control (not recorded which). CDR3s include the opening cysteine and the closing phenylalanine or tryptophan. D genes are given only for firm matches. A clone size is listed for some rows: how often the clone was seen (once, few, many), or a class if it is expanded.

TRBD2,TRBJ2-3,NA,TRBV10-3,CAISVFSGSFRTDTQYF,TGTGCCATCAGTGTATTTAGCGGGAGTTTCCGCACAGATACGCAGTATTTT
TRBD2,TRBJ2-7,few,TRBV4-2,CASSQGGTSSYEQYF,TGTGCCAGCAGCCAAGGCGGGACTAGCTCCTACGAGCAGTACTTC
NA,TRBJ1-3,many,TRBV9,CASSVGSSGNRGSGNTIYF,TGTGCCAGCAGCGTCGGATCTTCAGGGAATAGGGGCTCTGGAAACACCATATATTTT
NA,TRBJ2-3,many,TRBV7-2,CASSRASGRRTDTQYF,TGTGCCAGCAGCCGGGCCAGCGGGCGACGCACAGATACGCAGTATTTT
NA,TRBJ1-1,many,TRBV20-1,CSVAGQMNTEAFF,TGCAGTGTTGCGGGACAAATGAACACTGAAGCTTTCTTT
TRBD1,TRBJ2-3,many,TRBV27,CASSRRDRETDTQYF,TGTGCCAGCAGCCGGCGGGACAGGGAAACAGATACGCAGTATTTT
NA,TRBJ2-2,few,TRBV19,CASSTQGLRNGELFF,TGTGCCAGTAGTACACAGGGTCTCAGGAACGGGGAGCTGTTTTTT
TRBD2,TRBJ2-2,NA,TRBV15,CATSARGGRSGELFF,TGTGCCACCAGCGCGCGGGGGGGCCGGAGCGGGGAGCTGTTTTTT
TRBD2,TRBJ2-5,many,TRBV4-2,CASSQRASGQQETQYF,TGTGCCAGCAGCCAAAGAGCTAGCGGACAACAAGAGACCCAGTACTTC
NA,TRBJ2-2,many,TRBV29-1,CSVLAANTGELFF,TGCAGCGTATTAGCGGCGAACACCGGGGAGCTGTTTTTT